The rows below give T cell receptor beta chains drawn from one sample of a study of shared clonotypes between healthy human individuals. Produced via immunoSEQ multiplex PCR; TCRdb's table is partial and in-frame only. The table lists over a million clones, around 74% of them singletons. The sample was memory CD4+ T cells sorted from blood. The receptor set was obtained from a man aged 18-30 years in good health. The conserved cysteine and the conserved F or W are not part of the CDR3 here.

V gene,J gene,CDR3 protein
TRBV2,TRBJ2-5,ASTSRGAQGETQY
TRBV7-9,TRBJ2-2,ASSSGTGNTGELF
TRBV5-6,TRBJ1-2,ASSPGAGQSWKGYGYT
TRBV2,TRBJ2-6,ASSERGSSSGANVLT
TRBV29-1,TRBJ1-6,SVGRDYNSPLH
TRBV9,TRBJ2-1,ASSPRGLSGNEQF
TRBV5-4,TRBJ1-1,ASSREAGLTEAF
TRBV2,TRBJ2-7,ASRDLAGRVYEQY
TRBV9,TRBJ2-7,ASSVGVTGVHEQY
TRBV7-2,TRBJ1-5,ASSLGGDNQPQH
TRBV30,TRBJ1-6,AWSDSLGTPLH
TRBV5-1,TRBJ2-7,ASRPGTGDEQY
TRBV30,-,AGTVLYEQY
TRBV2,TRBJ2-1,ASSDIRTTYNEQF
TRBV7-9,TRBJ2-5,ASSSYRGVGETQY
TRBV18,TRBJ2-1,ASSPKSIGESYNEQF
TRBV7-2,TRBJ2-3,ASSLALRGGTDTQY
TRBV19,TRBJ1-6,ASSISLTGVYNSPLH
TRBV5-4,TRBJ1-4,ASSSRQATNEKLF
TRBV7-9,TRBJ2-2,ASSFRREANTGELF
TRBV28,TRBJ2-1,ASSILDEQF
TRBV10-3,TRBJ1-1,AIRGPTEAF
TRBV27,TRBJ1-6,ASSLLQGTLH
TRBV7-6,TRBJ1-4,ASSLEAPTGRNEKLF
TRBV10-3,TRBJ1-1,AISDIRDLGAF
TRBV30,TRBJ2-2,AWSVNAGELF
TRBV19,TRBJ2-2,ASSSSGITGELF
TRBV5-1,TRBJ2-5,ASRYLWGPSYQETQY
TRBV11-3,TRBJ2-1,ASSSAGGGGRDEQF
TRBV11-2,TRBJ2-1,ASSLIGTGVYNEQF
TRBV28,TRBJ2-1,ASSNRGGGSYNEQF
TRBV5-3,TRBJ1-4,ARSLRGIPINEKLF
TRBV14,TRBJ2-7,ASSQSPGQRQY
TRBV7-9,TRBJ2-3,ASSLYGTGTDTQY
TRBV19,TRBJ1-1,ASREGQTNTEAF
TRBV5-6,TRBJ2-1,ASSLSSSGEYNEQF
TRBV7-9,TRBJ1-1,ASSRDSNEAF
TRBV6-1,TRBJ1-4,ASSERPIWATNEKLF
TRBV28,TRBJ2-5,ASSHRGRIETQY
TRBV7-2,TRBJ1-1,ASSLDWQEAF
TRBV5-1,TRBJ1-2,ASSLDQGAYGYT
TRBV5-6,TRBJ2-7,ASSLAVPYEQY
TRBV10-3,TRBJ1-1,AIKENPNTEAF
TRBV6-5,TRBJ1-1,ASNTPTGGNTEAF
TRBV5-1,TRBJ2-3,ASSSGQGVDTQY
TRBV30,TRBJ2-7,AWDPSGSYEQY